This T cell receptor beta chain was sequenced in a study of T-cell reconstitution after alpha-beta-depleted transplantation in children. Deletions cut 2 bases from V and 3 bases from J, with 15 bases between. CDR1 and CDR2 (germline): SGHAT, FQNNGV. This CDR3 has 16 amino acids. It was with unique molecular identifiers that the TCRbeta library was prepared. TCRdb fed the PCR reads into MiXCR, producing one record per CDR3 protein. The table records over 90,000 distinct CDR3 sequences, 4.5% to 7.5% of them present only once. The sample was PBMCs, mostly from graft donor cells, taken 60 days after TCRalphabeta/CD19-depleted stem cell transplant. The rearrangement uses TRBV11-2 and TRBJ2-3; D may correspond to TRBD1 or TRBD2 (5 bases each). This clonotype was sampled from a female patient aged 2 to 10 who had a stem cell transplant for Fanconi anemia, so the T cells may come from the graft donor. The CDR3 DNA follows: TGTGCCAGCAGCTTAAATATGGGGGTGGGAACAGATACGCAGTATTTT. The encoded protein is CASSLNMGVGTDTQYF.